A single T cell receptor (beta chain) is shown here with its context. The data were taken from a study of cytotoxic CD8 clonotypes in ibrutinib-treated CLL. TCRdb keeps only in-frame clones here, not all; method: immunoSEQ multiplex PCR. The sample carries 110,000 to 150,000 clones, about 70% recorded once. The sequenced sample was PBMCs, obtained after 24 months of ibrutinib treatment. The receptor's source is a human donor with chronic lymphocytic leukemia.

CDR3 bases: TGTGCCAGCAGCCAAGATGGGCAGCAGGGGGAAAAACTGTTTTTT. Protein product: CASSQDGQQGEKLFF. This chain joins TRBV4-2 and TRBJ1-4; the D gene is possibly TRBD1 (6 bases). V shed 0 bases and J shed 8 bases, with 13 bases lying between them. The CDR3 has 15 residues. CDR1 LGHNA and CDR2 YNFKEQ come from the germline V gene.